The source of this T cell receptor (beta chain) is a study of identical twins (TCRdb year 2016). With regard to the full study: To test whether fetal clonotypes persist, this study deep-sequenced TCR alpha and beta repertoires from monozygotic twins, from unrelated adults of various ages, and from cord blood. To rule out contamination, replicate twin experiments were performed at different times with different library preparation protocols.

The germline V gene provides CDR1 MGHDK and CDR2 SYGVNS. Measured from the cysteine to the phenylalanine, the CDR3 is 14 residues long. Only the CDR3 region is kept as DNA, spanning 42 bases read in frame from base 1. V trim: 7 bases; J trim: 0 bases; unmatched bases: 4. The sample holds a few counts of this clonotype. The specificity of this receptor is unknown. Base qualities are missing; no much larger clone stands one base away. The paper's findings and limits, for the study overall: Because the same donors could not be followed over many years, the conclusions depended on cross-sectional statistical analysis. In monozygotic twins, out-of-frame TCR alpha sharing was systematically underestimated by recombination models, although the models agreed with sharing between unrelated individuals. Compared with coincidental sharing between unrelated individuals, an excess of low generation-probability sequences was observed among out-of-frame TCR alpha sequences shared between twins. Abundant cord blood beta clonotypes carried fewer insertions; young adult naive repertoires showed a weaker similar trend, while memory repertoires showed none. In beta out-of-frame sequences, excess twin sharing was weaker, because having fewer shared sequences lowered the signal-to-noise ratio. Invariant T cells such as MAIT and iNKT could partly confound zero-insertion analyses, although diverse VJ usage argued against such confounding for most clonotypes.

Only healthy Caucasian donors were included. Using Miltenyi CD45RO+ enrichment and human naive T-cell isolation kits, memory (CD45RO+) and naive T cells were isolated from PBMC. Library construction relied on 5' RACE. Sequencing was carried out with an Illumina HiSeq 2000. Template switching introduced a universal primer binding site; the final cDNA contained a unique molecular identifier, enabling accurate counting of TCR cDNA molecules. First-strand cDNA for TCR alpha and beta chains was synthesized from specific primers in the conserved constant-segment region. To control for contamination, every cDNA library was double barcoded, receiving both a SMART-Mk sample barcode and Illumina barcodes. TruSeq adapter sequences, together with Illumina sample barcodes, were added in two successive PCR steps. The TCR alpha and beta cDNA libraries were sequenced on the Illumina HiSeq platform using custom primers. The study's processing was this. Raw reads were processed with MiGEC to extract unique molecular identifiers, and MiXCR was used to determine CDR3 positions. For each individual, recombination models were inferred using an EM algorithm with the repgenHMM and IGoR tools. Shared clonotype analysis was performed with the tcR package in R, normalizing sharing by the product of cloneset sizes. Out-of-frame nonproductive sequences were analyzed to study raw recombination free of thymic and clonal selection effects. TCRdb's own reprocessing of the public reads used fastp at Q25 and MiXCR and kept productive beta chains. Rows are unified per CDR3 protein, each entry keeping the most common DNA and genes. The authors' filters were not applied to this entry. The sample has over 200,000 distinct CDR3 sequences on record, around 9.6% of them singletons. 4.5% to 5.5% of the sample lies in the top ten.

The sample was memory (CD45RO+) T cells sorted from blood. The sample's cell subset or site, from its label and the paper: CD45RO+ enriched T cells. This receptor was taken from a young woman in good health. This sequence uses TRBV25-1 and TRBJ2-7; TRBD1 lines up with 9 middle nucleotides. The CDR3 reads CASNPGQGSYEQYF. Here is the DNA: TGTGCCAGCAACCCGGGACAGGGCTCCTACGAGCAGTACTTC.